This T cell receptor (beta chain) came from a study of T cell responses to AZD1222 COVID-19 vaccine. This clone showed up just once. The table came from immunoSEQ multiplex PCR; TCRdb's copy has only in-frame clones and leaves some out. This sample has 100,000 to 150,000 clones, with more than 85% found just once. Source: peripheral blood, taken on day 0 of AZD1222 vaccination. The receptor was derived from an adult in good health.

CDR3 region: CASSLSLQGVAFF. DNA for the CDR3: TGTGCCAGCAGTTTAAGCCTCCAGGGTGTGGCTTTCTTT. The J gene is TRBJ1-1, the V gene TRBV27; possibly TRBD1 for D (5 bases). Germline CDR1 is MNHEY and CDR2 is SMNVEV (reference sequence). The CDR3 covers 13 residues. Trimming removed 2 bases from V and 11 bases from J, with 15 bases in between.